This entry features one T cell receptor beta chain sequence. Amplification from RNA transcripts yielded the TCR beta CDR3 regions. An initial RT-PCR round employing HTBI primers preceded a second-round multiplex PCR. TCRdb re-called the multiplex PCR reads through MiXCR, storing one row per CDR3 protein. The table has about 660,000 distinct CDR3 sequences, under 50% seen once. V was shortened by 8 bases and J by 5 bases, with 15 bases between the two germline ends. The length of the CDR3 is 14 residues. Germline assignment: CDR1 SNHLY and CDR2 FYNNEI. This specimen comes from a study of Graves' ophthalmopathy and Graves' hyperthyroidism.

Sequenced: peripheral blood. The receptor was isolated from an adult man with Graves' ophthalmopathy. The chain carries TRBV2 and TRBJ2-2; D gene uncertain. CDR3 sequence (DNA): TGTGCCAGCTGTGTCGGGTTTGGGACCGGGGAGCTGTTTTTT. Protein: CASCVGFGTGELFF.